This section outlines one T cell receptor beta chain sequence together with its context. What it binds is not known. The entry originates in a study of CD8+ T cells in alopecia areata. On the study more broadly: Oral tofacitinib, 5 to 10 mg twice daily, was given in an open-label trial. Tofacitinib continued for 6 to 18 months and was then withheld for 6 months.

CDR3 length: 14 amino acids. V was clipped by 5 bases and J by 5 bases, with 15 bases between them. Per germline, CDR1 SEHNR and CDR2 FQNEAQ (reference sequence). Following extraction, RNA underwent reverse transcription to cDNA, which served as the sequencing template. TCRdb's copy holds only in-frame clones and misses some; the assay was immunoSEQ multiplex PCR. The data contain around 50,000 clones, about 96% of them singletons. Points from the study as a whole: In lesional scalp, particularly from alopecia totalis/universalis, clonality was higher than in normal scalp.

The receptor comes from a human donor with alopecia areata. This sequence joins TRBV7-9 and TRBJ1-2; D gene ambiguous. The specimen comprised CD8+ T cells sorted from blood, sampled at week 0. CDR3 bases: TGTGCCAGCAGCCCCCCGGAGCACCGGTATGGCTACACCTTC. Translating it yields CASSPPEHRYGYTF.